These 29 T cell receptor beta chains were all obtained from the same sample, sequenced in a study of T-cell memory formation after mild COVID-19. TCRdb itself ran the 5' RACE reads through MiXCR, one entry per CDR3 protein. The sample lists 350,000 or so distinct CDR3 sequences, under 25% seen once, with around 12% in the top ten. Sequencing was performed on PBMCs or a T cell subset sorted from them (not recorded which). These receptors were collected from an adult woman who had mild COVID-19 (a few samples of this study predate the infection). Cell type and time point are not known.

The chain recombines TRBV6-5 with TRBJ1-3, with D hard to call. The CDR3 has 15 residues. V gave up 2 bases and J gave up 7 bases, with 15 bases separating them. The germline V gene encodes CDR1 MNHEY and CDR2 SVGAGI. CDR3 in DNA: TGTGCCAGCAGTTACGACGTAGCAGCGAGGAACACCATATATTTT. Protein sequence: CASSYDVAARNTIYF.

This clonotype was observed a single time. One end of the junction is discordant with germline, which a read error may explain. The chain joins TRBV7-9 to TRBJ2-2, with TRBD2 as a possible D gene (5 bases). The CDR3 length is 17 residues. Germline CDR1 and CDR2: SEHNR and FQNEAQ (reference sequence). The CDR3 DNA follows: TGTGCCAGCAGCTTCCGCGCCGGTACAGCGAACACCGGGGAGATGTTTTTT. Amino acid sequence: CASSFRAGTANTGEMFF.

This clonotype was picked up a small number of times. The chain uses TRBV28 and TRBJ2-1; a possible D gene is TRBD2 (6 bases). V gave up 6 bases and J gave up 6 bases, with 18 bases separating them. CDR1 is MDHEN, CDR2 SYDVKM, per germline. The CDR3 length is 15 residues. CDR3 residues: CASRLRESLTNEQFF. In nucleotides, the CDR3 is TGTGCCAGCAGACTTCGGGAGTCCCTCACCAATGAGCAGTTCTTC.

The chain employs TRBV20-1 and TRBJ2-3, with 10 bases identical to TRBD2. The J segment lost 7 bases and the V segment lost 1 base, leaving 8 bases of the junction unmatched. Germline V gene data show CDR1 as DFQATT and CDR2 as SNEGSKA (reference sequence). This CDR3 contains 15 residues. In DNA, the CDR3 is TGCAGTGCTAGAGTGGGCGGGACTAGCGAGTATACGCAGTATTTT. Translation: CSARVGGTSEYTQYF.

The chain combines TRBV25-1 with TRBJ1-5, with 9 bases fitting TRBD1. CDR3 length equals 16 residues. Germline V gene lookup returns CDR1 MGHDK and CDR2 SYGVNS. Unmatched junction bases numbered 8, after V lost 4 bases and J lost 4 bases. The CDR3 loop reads CASSGLTGGANQPQHF. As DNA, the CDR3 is TGTGCCAGCAGTGGCCTCACAGGGGGCGCGAATCAGCCCCAGCATTTT.

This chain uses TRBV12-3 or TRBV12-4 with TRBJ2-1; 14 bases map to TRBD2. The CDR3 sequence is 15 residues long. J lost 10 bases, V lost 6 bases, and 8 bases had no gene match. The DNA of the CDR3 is TGTGCCAGCAGACTAGGACTAGCGGGGGGTCAGGAGCAGTTCTTC. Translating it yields CASRLGLAGGQEQFF.

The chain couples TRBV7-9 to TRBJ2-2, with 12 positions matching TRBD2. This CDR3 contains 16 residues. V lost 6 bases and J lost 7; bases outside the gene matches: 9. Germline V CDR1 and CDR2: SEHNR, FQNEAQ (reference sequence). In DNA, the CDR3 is TGTGCCAGCAGTATTCTAGCGGGAGGGCCCGACGGGGAGCTGTTTTTT. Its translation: CASSILAGGPDGELFF.

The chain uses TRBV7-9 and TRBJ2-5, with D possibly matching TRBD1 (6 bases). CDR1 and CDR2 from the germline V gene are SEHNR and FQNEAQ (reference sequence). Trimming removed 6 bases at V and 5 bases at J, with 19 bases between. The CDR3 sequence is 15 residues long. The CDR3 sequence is CASSSGDVVGETQYF. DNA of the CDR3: TGTGCCAGCAGTTCAGGGGATGTGGTGGGGGAGACCCAGTACTTC.

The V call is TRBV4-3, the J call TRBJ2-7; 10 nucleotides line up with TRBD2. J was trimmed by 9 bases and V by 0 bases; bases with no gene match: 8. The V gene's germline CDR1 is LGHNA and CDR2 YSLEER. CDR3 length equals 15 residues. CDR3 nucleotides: TGCGCCAGCAGCCAAGAAACTAGCGGGATTACTTTGCAGTACTTC. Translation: CASSQETSGITLQYF.

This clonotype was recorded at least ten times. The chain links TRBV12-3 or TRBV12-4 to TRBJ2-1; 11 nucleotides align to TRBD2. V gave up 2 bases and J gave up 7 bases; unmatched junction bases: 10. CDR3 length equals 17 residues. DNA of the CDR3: TGTGCCAGCAGTTTACTAGCGGGAGGAAGGTTGGCAAATGAGCAGTTCTTC. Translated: CASSLLAGGRLANEQFF.

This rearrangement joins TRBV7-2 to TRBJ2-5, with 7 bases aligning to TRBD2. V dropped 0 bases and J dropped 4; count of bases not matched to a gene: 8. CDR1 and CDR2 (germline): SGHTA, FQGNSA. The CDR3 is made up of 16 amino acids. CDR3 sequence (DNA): TGTGCCAGCAGCTTAGCAAGCGGGAACTATGGAGAGACCCAGTACTTC. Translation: CASSLASGNYGETQYF.

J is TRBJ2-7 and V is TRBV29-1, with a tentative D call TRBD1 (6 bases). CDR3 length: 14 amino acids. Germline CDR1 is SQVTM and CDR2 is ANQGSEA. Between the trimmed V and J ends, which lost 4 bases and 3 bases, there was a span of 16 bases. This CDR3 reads CSVAQGQGLYEQYF. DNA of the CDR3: TGCAGCGTTGCTCAAGGGCAGGGGCTCTACGAGCAGTACTTC.

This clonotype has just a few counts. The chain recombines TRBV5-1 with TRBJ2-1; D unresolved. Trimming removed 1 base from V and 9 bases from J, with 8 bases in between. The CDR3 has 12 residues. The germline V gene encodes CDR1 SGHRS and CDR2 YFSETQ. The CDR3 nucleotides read TGCGCCAGCAGCTTGTTGTTTCCTGAGCAGTTCTTC. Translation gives CASSLLFPEQFF.

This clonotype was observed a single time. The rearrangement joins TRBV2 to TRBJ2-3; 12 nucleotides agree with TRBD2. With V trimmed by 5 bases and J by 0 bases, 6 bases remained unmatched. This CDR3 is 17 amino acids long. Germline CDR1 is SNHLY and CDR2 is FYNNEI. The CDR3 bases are TGTGCCAGCAGTATACTAGCGGGGGGTTCTAGCACAGATACGCAGTATTTT. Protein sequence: CASSILAGGSSTDTQYF.

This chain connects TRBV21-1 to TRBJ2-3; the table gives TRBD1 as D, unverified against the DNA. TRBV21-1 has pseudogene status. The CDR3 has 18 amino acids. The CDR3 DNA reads TGTGCCAGCAGCAATGGCCTTCCAAGGGACAGGGGTACAGATACGCAGTATTTT. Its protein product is CASSNGLPRDRGTDTQYF.

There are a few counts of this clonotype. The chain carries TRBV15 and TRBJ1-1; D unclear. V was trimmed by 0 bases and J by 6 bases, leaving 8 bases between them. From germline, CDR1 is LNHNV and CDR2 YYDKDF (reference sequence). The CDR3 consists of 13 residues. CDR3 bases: TGTGCCACCAGCAGAGAACCCCTCTCTGAAGCTTTCTTT. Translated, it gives CATSREPLSEAFF.

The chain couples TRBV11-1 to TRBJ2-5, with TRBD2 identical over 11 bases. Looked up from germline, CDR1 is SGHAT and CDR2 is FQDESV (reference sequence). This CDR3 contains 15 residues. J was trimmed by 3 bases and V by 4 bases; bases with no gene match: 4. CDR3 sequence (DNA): TGTGCCAGCAGCTCACCGACTAGCGGGAAAGAGACCCAGTACTTC. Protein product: CASSSPTSGKETQYF.

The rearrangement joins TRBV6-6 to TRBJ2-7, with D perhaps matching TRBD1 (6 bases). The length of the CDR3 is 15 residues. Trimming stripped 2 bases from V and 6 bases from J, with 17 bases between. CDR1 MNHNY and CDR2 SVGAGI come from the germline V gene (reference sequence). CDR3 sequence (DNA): TGTGCCAGCAGTTACCCCTCGGAACAGGGAGCCGAGCAGTACTTC. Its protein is CASSYPSEQGAEQYF.

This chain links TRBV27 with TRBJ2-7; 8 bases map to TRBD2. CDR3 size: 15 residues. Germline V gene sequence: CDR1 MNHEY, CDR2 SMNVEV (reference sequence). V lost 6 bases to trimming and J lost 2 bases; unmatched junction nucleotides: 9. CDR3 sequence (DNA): TGTGCCAGCAGCCTGCTTCCGGGACTAGCCTACGAGCAGTACTTC. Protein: CASSLLPGLAYEQYF.

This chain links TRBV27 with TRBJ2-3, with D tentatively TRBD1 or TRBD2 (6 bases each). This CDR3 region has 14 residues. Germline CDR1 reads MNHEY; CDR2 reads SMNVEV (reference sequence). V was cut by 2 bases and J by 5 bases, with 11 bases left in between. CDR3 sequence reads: CASSLMGGLDTQYF. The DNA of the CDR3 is TGTGCCAGCAGTTTAATGGGGGGCCTAGATACGCAGTATTTT.

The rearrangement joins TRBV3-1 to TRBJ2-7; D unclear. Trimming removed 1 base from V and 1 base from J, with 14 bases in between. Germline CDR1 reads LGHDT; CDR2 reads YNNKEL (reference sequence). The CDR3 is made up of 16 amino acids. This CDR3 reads CASSQGSRQRSYEQYF. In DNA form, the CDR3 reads TGTGCCAGCAGCCAAGGGTCTCGTCAGCGTTCCTACGAGCAGTACTTC.

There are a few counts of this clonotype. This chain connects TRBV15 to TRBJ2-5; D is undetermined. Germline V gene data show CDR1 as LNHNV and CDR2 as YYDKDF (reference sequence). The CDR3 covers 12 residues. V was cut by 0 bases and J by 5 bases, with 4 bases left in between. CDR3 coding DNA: TGTGCCACCAGCAGAGATACCGAGACCCAGTACTTC. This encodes CATSRDTETQYF. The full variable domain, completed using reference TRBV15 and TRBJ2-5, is DAMVIQNPRYQVTQFGKPVTLSCSQTLNHNVMYWYQQKSSQAPKLLFHYYDKDFNNEADTPDNFQSRRPNTSFCFLDIRSPGLGDTAMYLCATSRDTETQYFGPGTRLLVL.

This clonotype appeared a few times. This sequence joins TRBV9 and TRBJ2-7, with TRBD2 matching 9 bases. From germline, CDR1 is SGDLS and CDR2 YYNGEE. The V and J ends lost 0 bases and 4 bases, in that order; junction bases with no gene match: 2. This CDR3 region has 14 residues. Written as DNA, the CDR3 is TGTGCCAGCAGCGTAGCTAGCGGGGAGTACGAGCAGTACTTC. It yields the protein CASSVASGEYEQYF.

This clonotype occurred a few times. The CDR3 DNA sequence: TGTGCCAGCAGTGAAGGCCTAGCGGGAGGGCAAGAGACCCAGTACTTC. Residues: CASSEGLAGGQETQYF. The genes are TRBV2 and TRBJ2-5; 12 bases are shared with TRBD2. The CDR3 consists of 16 residues. After removal of 1 base from V and 2 bases from J, the junction contained 2 bases not matched to a gene. Germline CDR1 reads SNHLY; CDR2 reads FYNNEI.

CDR3 DNA sequence: TGTGCCACCAGTCTAGCGGGAGTAAATGAGCAGTTCTTC. Translating it yields CATSLAGVNEQFF. The chain uses TRBV24-1 and TRBJ2-1, with 10 positions matching TRBD2. The CDR3 runs 13 residues. The J segment lost 7 bases and the V segment lost 6 bases, leaving 2 bases of the junction unmatched. Germline V gene lookup returns CDR1 KGHDR and CDR2 SFDVKD.

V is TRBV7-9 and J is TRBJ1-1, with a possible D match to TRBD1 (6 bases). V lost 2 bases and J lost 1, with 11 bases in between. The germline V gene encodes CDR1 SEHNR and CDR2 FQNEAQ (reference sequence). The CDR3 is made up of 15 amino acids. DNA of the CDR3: TGTGCCAGCAGCTTAATGGAACAGGGGAACACTGAAGCTTTCTTT. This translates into CASSLMEQGNTEAFF. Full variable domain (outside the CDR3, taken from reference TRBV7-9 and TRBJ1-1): DTGVSQNPRHKITKRGQNVTFRCDPISEHNRLYWYRQTLGQGPEFLTYFQNEAQLEKSRLLSDRFSAERPKGSFSTLEIQRTEQGDSAMYLCASSLMEQGNTEAFFGQGTRLTVV.

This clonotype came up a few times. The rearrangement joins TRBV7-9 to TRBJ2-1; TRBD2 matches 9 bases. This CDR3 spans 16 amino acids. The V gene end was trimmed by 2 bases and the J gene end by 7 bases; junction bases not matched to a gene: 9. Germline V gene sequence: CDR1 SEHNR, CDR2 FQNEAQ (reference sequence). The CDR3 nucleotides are TGTGCCAGCAGCTTACGAGCGGGAGGTAATGGTAATGAGCAGTTCTTC. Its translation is CASSLRAGGNGNEQFF.

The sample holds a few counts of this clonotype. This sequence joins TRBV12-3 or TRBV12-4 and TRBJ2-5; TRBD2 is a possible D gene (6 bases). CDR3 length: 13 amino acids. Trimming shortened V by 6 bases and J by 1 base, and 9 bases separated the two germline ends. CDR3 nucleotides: TGTGCCAGCAGACGGGGACTCCAAGAGACCCAGTACTTC. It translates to CASRRGLQETQYF.

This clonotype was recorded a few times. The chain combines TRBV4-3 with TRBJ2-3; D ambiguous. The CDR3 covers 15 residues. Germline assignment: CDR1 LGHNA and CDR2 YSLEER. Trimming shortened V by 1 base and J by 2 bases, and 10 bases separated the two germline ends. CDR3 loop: CASSQALSTTDTQYF. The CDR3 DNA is TGCGCCAGCAGCCAAGCATTATCGACCACAGATACGCAGTATTTT.